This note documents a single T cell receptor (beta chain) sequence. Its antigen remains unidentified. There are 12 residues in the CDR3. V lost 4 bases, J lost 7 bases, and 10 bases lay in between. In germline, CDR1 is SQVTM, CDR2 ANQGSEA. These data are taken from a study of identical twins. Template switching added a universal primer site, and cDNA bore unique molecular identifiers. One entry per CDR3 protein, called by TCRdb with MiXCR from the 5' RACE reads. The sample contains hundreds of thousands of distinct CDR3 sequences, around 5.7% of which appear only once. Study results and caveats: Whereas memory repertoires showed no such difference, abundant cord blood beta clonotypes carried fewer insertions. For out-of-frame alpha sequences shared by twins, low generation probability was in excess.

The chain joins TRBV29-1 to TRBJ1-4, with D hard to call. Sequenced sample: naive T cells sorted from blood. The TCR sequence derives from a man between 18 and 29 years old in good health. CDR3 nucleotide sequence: TGCAGCGTTGCAAAGGGCGTTGAAAAACTGTTTTTT. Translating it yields CSVAKGVEKLFF.